A selection of T cell receptor beta chains follows, all from one sample in a study of technical replicates of blood from a few donors. Libraries were prepared by immunoSEQ multiplex PCR; TCRdb keeps only in-frame clonotypes and omits some of them. This sample has some 82,000 clones, with 95% to 98% found just once. Sequenced: T cells isolated from PBMCs. Every receptor here comes from a human donor in good health. CDR3s include the opening cysteine and the closing phenylalanine or tryptophan. D genes are given only for firm matches. Some rows mark clone size as missing; the rest say once, few, many or name a class of expanded clone.

abundance,j_gene,d_gene,v_gene,CDR3aa,CDR3nt
.,TRBJ2-4,TRBD1,TRBV29-1,CSVEERPKDRGVKNIQYF,TGCAGCGTTGAAGAACGGCCCAAGGACAGGGGGGTGAAAAACATTCAGTACTTC
.,TRBJ2-3,TRBD1,TRBV29-1,CSVRQGADTQYF,TGCAGCGTTCGACAGGGCGCAGATACGCAGTATTTT
.,TRBJ1-1,.,TRBV4-1,CASSHTGAGEPNTEAFF,TGCGCCAGCAGCCACACTGGGGCAGGGGAGCCGAACACTGAAGCTTTCTTT
.,TRBJ2-1,.,TRBV19,CASSIRSQGRKLNNEQFF,TGTGCCAGTAGTATAAGGTCACAGGGCAGGAAGTTAAACAATGAGCAGTTCTTC
.,TRBJ1-1,TRBD1,TRBV9,CASSPTGTADTEAFF,TGTGCCAGCAGCCCCACCGGGACAGCCGACACTGAAGCTTTCTTT
.,TRBJ2-7,.,TRBV11-3,CASGGGEQYF,TGTGCCAGCGGGGGCGGAGAGCAGTACTTC
.,TRBJ2-1,TRBD1,TRBV28,CASRIPTGNEQFF,TGTGCCAGCAGAATCCCGACAGGGAATGAGCAGTTCTTC
.,TRBJ2-7,TRBD1,TRBV30,CAWTNKGQENSYEQYF,TGTGCCTGGACCAATAAGGGACAGGAGAATTCCTACGAGCAGTACTTC
.,TRBJ1-1,.,TRBV21-1,CASSIPGQGYTEAFF,TGTGCCAGCAGCATCCCGGGACAGGGTTACACTGAAGCTTTCTTT
.,TRBJ2-1,TRBD2,TRBV15,CATSGPITLAGGGYNEQFF,TGTGCCACCAGCGGTCCGATCACCCTAGCGGGAGGGGGGTACAATGAGCAGTTCTTC
.,TRBJ2-7,TRBD1,TRBV7-9,CASSPWTGSAYEQYF,TGTGCCAGCAGCCCCTGGACAGGGTCAGCCTACGAGCAGTACTTC
.,TRBJ1-3,.,TRBV7-9,CASSLDFGNTIYF,TGTGCCAGCAGCTTAGACTTTGGAAACACCATATATTTT
.,TRBJ1-3,.,TRBV30,CAWIEISGNTIYF,TGTGCCTGGATCGAGATCTCTGGAAACACCATATATTTT
.,TRBJ2-6,TRBD2,TRBV4-2,CASSQPTGLAGESGANVLTF,TGTGCCAGCAGCCAACCCACTGGACTAGCGGGGGAGTCTGGGGCCAACGTCCTGACTTTC
.,TRBJ2-7,.,TRBV7-9,CASSSTFFEQYF,TGTGCCAGCAGCTCCACTTTCTTCGAGCAGTACTTC
.,TRBJ2-3,.,TRBV14,CASSPLESTDTQYF,TGTGCCAGCAGCCCACTGGAGTCCACAGATACGCAGTATTTT
.,TRBJ1-2,.,TRBV14,CASSYYGLGNYGYTF,TGTGCCAGCAGCTACTATGGACTGGGTAACTATGGCTACACCTTC
.,TRBJ2-2,TRBD1,TRBV7-3,CASSLGGTGYTGELFF,TGTGCCAGCAGCTTAGGGGGGACAGGATACACCGGGGAGCTGTTTTTT
.,TRBJ2-1,.,TRBV7-9,CATTTSEEDLPYNEQFF,TGTGCCACTACGACTAGTGAAGAGGATCTCCCCTACAATGAGCAGTTCTTC
.,TRBJ1-3,TRBD1,TRBV2,CASRDQTGIGNTIYF,TGTGCCAGCAGGGATCAGACAGGGATCGGAAACACCATATATTTT
.,TRBJ2-2,TRBD2,TRBV25-1,CASSGPLAGTNTGELFF,TGTGCCAGCAGTGGACCACTAGCGGGAACGAACACCGGGGAGCTGTTTTTT
.,TRBJ1-1,.,TRBV18,CASSPFGPGNMNTEAFF,.
once,TRBJ2-3,TRBD1,TRBV15,CATSRLSTGGYGDTQYF,TGTGCCACCAGCAGGTTATCGACAGGGGGGTATGGGGATACGCAGTATTTT
.,TRBJ1-5,TRBD1,TRBV7-8,CASSAGQGVSSQPQHF,TGTGCCAGCAGCGCCGGACAGGGGGTCAGCAGTCAGCCCCAGCATTTT
.,TRBJ1-2,TRBD1,TRBV6-5,CASSQGDRGYGYTF,TGTGCCAGCAGCCAGGGGGACAGGGGGTATGGCTACACCTTC
once,TRBJ1-2,TRBD1,TRBV7-9,CASSQTTGVSGYTF,TGTGCCAGCAGCCAAACGACAGGGGTTAGCGGCTACACCTTC
.,TRBJ1-1,TRBD1,TRBV6-5,CASSLDRGRTEAFF,TGTGCCAGCAGTCTGGACAGGGGGAGGACTGAAGCTTTCTTT
.,TRBJ1-1,TRBD1,TRBV29-1,CSVELRDRGTEAFF,TGCAGCGTTGAACTTCGGGACAGGGGGACTGAAGCTTTCTTT
.,TRBJ2-1,TRBD2,TRBV2,CASSVRRAGGQAEQFF,TGTGCCAGCAGTGTTCGGCGAGCGGGGGGCCAAGCGGAGCAGTTCTTC
.,TRBJ2-2,.,TRBV7-9,CASSSYTGELFF,TGTGCCAGCAGCTCTTACACCGGGGAGCTGTTTTTT
.,TRBJ2-7,.,TRBV4-1,CASSPPRGGTYEQYF,TGCGCCAGCAGCCCACCCCGTGGCGGTACCTACGAGCAGTACTTC
.,TRBJ2-5,TRBD2,TRBV5-1,CASSLATSGFQETQYF,TGCGCCAGCAGCTTGGCCACTAGCGGGTTTCAAGAGACCCAGTACTTC
.,TRBJ1-2,.,TRBV12-5,CASGLAAGTYGYTF,TGTGCTAGTGGTTTGGCAGCGGGAACCTATGGCTACACCTTC
.,TRBJ1-2,.,TRBV9,CASSVATGGFYGYTF,TGTGCCAGCAGCGTAGCGACGGGGGGCTTCTATGGCTACACCTTC
.,TRBJ2-6,.,TRBV27,CASSLLVRGARANVLTF,TGTGCCAGCAGTTTACTTGTACGGGGGGCTCGGGCCAACGTCCTGACTTTC
.,TRBJ2-7,.,TRBV28,CASRLTGAGHEQYF,TGTGCCAGCAGGCTAACGGGAGCTGGCCACGAGCAGTACTTC
.,TRBJ2-5,TRBD1,TRBV4-1,CASSQVTGKVETQYF,TGCGCCAGCAGCCAAGTGACAGGGAAAGTGGAGACCCAGTACTTC
.,TRBJ1-6,.,TRBV11-2,CASSLQGSGVTPLHF,TGTGCCAGCAGCTTACAGGGAAGTGGAGTTACACCCCTCCACTTT
.,TRBJ2-5,TRBD1,TRBV6-5,CASSLGQKETQYF,TGTGCCAGCAGTTTGGGACAGAAAGAGACCCAGTACTTC
.,TRBJ2-2,TRBD2,TRBV2,CASGGLAGVMKAGELFF,TGTGCCAGCGGGGGACTAGCGGGGGTTATGAAGGCCGGGGAGCTGTTTTTT
.,TRBJ2-2,.,TRBV6-6,CASSYQGFVTGELFF,TGTGCCAGCAGTTATCAGGGTTTTGTCACCGGGGAGCTGTTTTTT
once,TRBJ2-7,.,TRBV28,CASTSMRGGEQYF,TGTGCCAGCACCTCCATGCGGGGAGGCGAGCAGTACTTC
.,TRBJ1-6,.,TRBV27,CASSFPLPDGGDNSPLHF,TGTGCCAGCAGCTTCCCCCTACCCGACGGAGGAGATAATTCACCCCTCCACTTT
.,TRBJ2-3,TRBD2,TRBV11-2,CASSLVGTSGIDTQYF,TGTGCCAGCAGCTTAGTTGGGACTAGCGGGATTGATACGCAGTATTTT
.,TRBJ2-1,TRBD2,TRBV7-8,CASRGTSGDNEQFF,TGTGCCAGCAGGGGGACTAGCGGGGACAATGAGCAGTTCTTC
.,TRBJ2-1,.,TRBV9,CASSVGGNSEMYNEQFF,TGTGCCAGCAGCGTAGGGGGTAATAGCGAGATGTACAATGAGCAGTTCTTC
.,TRBJ2-1,.,TRBV27,CASSTHLFNEQFF,TGTGCCAGCAGCACACACCTCTTCAATGAGCAGTTCTTC
.,TRBJ2-3,.,TRBV4-1,CASSQLQDTQYF,TGCGCCAGCAGCCAACTGCAGGATACGCAGTATTTT
.,TRBJ1-1,TRBD1,TRBV13,CASSPRDRGNTEAFF,TGTGCCAGCAGCCCTAGGGACAGGGGGAACACTGAAGCTTTCTTT